Listed below are T cell receptor beta chains from one sample, sequenced in a study of blood T cell repertoires in COVID-19. The repertoire was sequenced with immunoSEQ multiplex PCR; TCRdb's copy has only in-frame clones and lacks some. The data hold about 200,000 clones, with over 80% observed a single time. Sequenced material: PBMCs or T cells enriched from blood (not recorded which). All receptors come from a woman aged 30 to 39 who had been exposed to COVID-19. CDR3s include the opening cysteine and the closing phenylalanine or tryptophan. Each record gives: clone size, V gene, D gene, J gene, CDR3 DNA, CDR3 protein. The D gene is left open where the match is weak. Expanded clones get a size class; other rows say once, few or many, or leave the size out.

NA	TRBV7-2	TRBD1	TRBJ1-2	TGTGCCAGCAGCCCAGTCGCGGGACAGGGGGCTTCGGATGGCTACACCTTC	CASSPVAGQGASDGYTF
few	TRBV7-9	NA	TRBJ1-1	TGTGCCAGCAGCTTTGAGGCAGGGAAGACTGAAGCTTTCTTT	CASSFEAGKTEAFF
NA	TRBV2	TRBD1	TRBJ2-3	TGTGCCAGCAGCTCAGACAGGGGGGCTACAGTTACGCAGTATTTT	CASSSDRGATVTQYF
NA	TRBV18	NA	TRBJ2-3	TGTGCCAGCTCCTTTAGCACAGATACGCAGTATTTT	CASSFSTDTQYF
NA	TRBV2	NA	TRBJ1-2	TGTGCCAGCAGTGAGGAGACAGGAACGGGCTACACCTTC	CASSEETGTGYTF
NA	TRBV27	NA	TRBJ1-3	TGTGCCAGCAGTTATGGAGGCACCATATATTTT	CASSYGGTIYF
NA	TRBV27	NA	TRBJ1-2	TGTGCCAGCAGCCTAGCGGGGGGCGCGGGGGGCTACACCTTC	CASSLAGGAGGYTF
NA	TRBV19	TRBD1	TRBJ1-5	TGTGCCACTACAACAGGGGGCGTTCAGCCCCAGCATTTT	CATTTGGVQPQHF
NA	TRBV7-2	TRBD1	TRBJ1-1	TGTGCCAGCAGCACGACAGGGGTGAACACTGAAGCTTTCTTT	CASSTTGVNTEAFF
NA	TRBV5-6	NA	TRBJ1-4	TGTGCCAGCAGCTTCCTCGTTAATGAAAAACTGTTTTTT	CASSFLVNEKLFF
once	TRBV7-2	NA	TRBJ1-3	TGTGCCAGCAGCTATTTCCCCCCGAGCCGTCCTGGAAACACCATATATTTT	CASSYFPPSRPGNTIYF
NA	TRBV3-1/TRBV3-2	TRBD2	TRBJ2-1	TGTGCCAGCAGCCCTAGCGGGGGGGCCTACAATGAGCAGTTCTTC	CASSPSGGAYNEQFF
NA	TRBV19	NA	TRBJ1-1	TGTGCCAGTAGTCTTTCGTCAGGGCCGAACACTGAAGCTTTCTTT	CASSLSSGPNTEAFF
NA	TRBV2	NA	TRBJ2-3	TGTGCCAGCAGTGAGGTCGGCGGGGGCACAGATACGCAGTATTTT	CASSEVGGGTDTQYF
NA	TRBV4-1	NA	TRBJ2-5	TGCGCCAGCAGCCAAAGACACCGTTACCAAGAGACCCAGTACTTC	CASSQRHRYQETQYF
NA	TRBV7-9	TRBD1	TRBJ2-3	TGTGCCAGCAGCTGGACAGGGGGAACCACAGATACGCAGTATTTT	CASSWTGGTTDTQYF
NA	TRBV4-1	NA	TRBJ1-2	TGCGCCAGCAGCCAAGAGGAAGTAGGGGATGGCTACACCTTC	CASSQEEVGDGYTF
NA	TRBV7-6	NA	TRBJ1-1	TGTGCCAGCAGCTTAGATATAAAGATTCGGGTGGAAGGCACTGAAGCTTTCTTT	CASSLDIKIRVEGTEAFF
NA	TRBV7-8	TRBD1	TRBJ1-6	TGTGCCAGCAGCTCACCCGGGACAGCAAATTCACCCCTCCACTTT	CASSSPGTANSPLHF
NA	TRBV19	TRBD1	TRBJ1-5	TGTGCCAGTAGCCTAGGGACAGTGCAGCCCCAGCATTTT	CASSLGTVQPQHF
NA	TRBV2	NA	TRBJ2-7	TGTGCCAGCAGTGAAGGGACACCTTCCTACGAGCAGTACTTC	CASSEGTPSYEQYF
NA	TRBV15	NA	TRBJ1-5	TGTGCCACCAGCACTGGACAGTTTAGCAATCAGCCCCAGCATTTT	CATSTGQFSNQPQHF
NA	TRBV12-3/TRBV12-4	NA	TRBJ1-2	TGTGCCAGCAGTTTAAGACACCCAGGCTACACCTTC	CASSLRHPGYTF
NA	TRBV19	NA	TRBJ2-5	TGTGCCAGTAGTCCTCCAGGGCGTACGGAGACCCAGTACTTC	CASSPPGRTETQYF
NA	TRBV10-3	NA	TRBJ1-1	TGTGCCATCAGTGAGGGGCAGCCCGAGGGAGCTTTCTTT	CAISEGQPEGAFF
NA	TRBV3-1/TRBV3-2	TRBD1	TRBJ1-1	TGTGCCAGCAGCCACGCCGGGACAGAGATGAACACTGAAGCTTTCTTT	CASSHAGTEMNTEAFF
NA	TRBV7-8	TRBD1	TRBJ1-5	TGTGCCAGCAGCTTCGGGACAGCCATTACTTTGAATCAGCCCCAGCATTTT	CASSFGTAITLNQPQHF
NA	TRBV2	TRBD1	TRBJ1-2	TGTGCCAGCAGTGATCGAATCGAGGGGACAGGGAAGGGCAATGGCTACACCTTC	CASSDRIEGTGKGNGYTF
NA	TRBV5-1	NA	TRBJ2-6	TGCGCCAGCAGCTTGACACGGATGGGGGCCTCTGGGGCCAACGTCCTGACTTTC	CASSLTRMGASGANVLTF
NA	TRBV5-4	NA	TRBJ1-6	TGTGCCAGCAGCCTCCGCGGGGGCTTCAGCTCCTATAATTCACCCCTCCACTTT	CASSLRGGFSSYNSPLHF
NA	TRBV2	NA	TRBJ1-2	TGTGCCAGCAGTGTACTTTCTGGCGGCTATGGCTACACCTTC	CASSVLSGGYGYTF
once	TRBV15	TRBD2	TRBJ2-3	TGTGCCACCACAGGGACTAGCGGGGGGGATACGCAGTATTTT	CATTGTSGGDTQYF
NA	TRBV7-2	TRBD2	TRBJ2-5	TGTGCCAGCAGCTTAGTCGCTAGCGGCCAAGAGACCCAGTACTTC	CASSLVASGQETQYF
NA	TRBV6-2/TRBV6-3	NA	TRBJ1-2	TGTGCCAGCAGTGTACAGGGCCCATATGGCTACACCTTC	CASSVQGPYGYTF
NA	TRBV19	NA	TRBJ2-7	TGTGCCAGTAGTATGTGGCAGGACGAGCAGTACTTC	CASSMWQDEQYF
NA	TRBV5-1	NA	TRBJ2-1	TGCGCCAGCAGCTTTGGTCGGGGGTTTAGCGATGAGCAGTTCTTC	CASSFGRGFSDEQFF
NA	TRBV7-9	TRBD1	TRBJ1-2	TGTGCCAGCAGCTTAACTGGGACAGGGGGTCTAGCTAACTATGGCTACACCTTC	CASSLTGTGGLANYGYTF
NA	TRBV4-1	NA	TRBJ1-5	TGCGCCAGCAGCCTAGGGCGGGCACAGGGACCGAATCAGCCCCAGCATTTT	CASSLGRAQGPNQPQHF
NA	TRBV6-5	TRBD2	TRBJ2-5	TGTGCCAGCAGGCCCCTAACGGGGGGGCAAGAGACCCAGTACTTC	CASRPLTGGQETQYF
NA	TRBV30	NA	TRBJ1-6	TGTGCCTGGATCCCCCTACAGGGATCTAATTCACCCCTCCACTTT	CAWIPLQGSNSPLHF
NA	TRBV5-1	TRBD1	TRBJ1-2	TGCGCCAGCACCGGGACAGCCTCTAACTATGGCTACACCTTC	CASTGTASNYGYTF
once	TRBV20-1	NA	TRBJ1-1	TGCAGTGCCCCCCAAAACACTGAAGCTTTCTTT	CSAPQNTEAFF
few	TRBV27	TRBD2	TRBJ2-7	TGTGCCAGCAGGCAGACGGTCTTAAGTCAGGCGGGGGGACCCTACGAGCAGTACTTC	CASRQTVLSQAGGPYEQYF
NA	TRBV19	TRBD2	TRBJ2-6	TGTGCCAGTAGTAGGGAGGGAGACTCTGGGGCCAACGTCCTGACTTTC	CASSREGDSGANVLTF